This T cell receptor beta chain comes out of a study of T cells in Graves' hyperthyroidism and ophthalmopathy. TCR beta CDR3 sequences were amplified from RNA transcripts. During a first-round RT-PCR of the TCR CDR3, the HTBI primer set was used. MiXCR, applied by TCRdb to the multiplex PCR reads, yields one record per CDR3 protein. The top ten hold roughly 7% of the sample, which has around 600,000 distinct CDR3 sequences, over 12% seen once. This clonotype showed up many times. Trimming took off 2 bases at V and 7 bases at J, with 18 bases between the two ends. The length of the CDR3 is 16 residues. Germline CDR1 is SGHVS and CDR2 is FQNEAQ.

What was sequenced was blood. This receptor was identified in a woman between 18 and 29 years old with Graves' ophthalmopathy. The genes are TRBV7-8 and TRBJ1-3; the D is unclear. The CDR3 DNA reads as TGTGCCAGCAGCTTAACCCCAGAAGTACTAGTCAACACCATATATTTT. Amino acids: CASSLTPEVLVNTIYF.